The subject of this entry is one T cell receptor (beta chain). In its sample, this clone was seen a few times. No cognate antigen has been identified for it. No much larger clone exists at a distance of one base, and base qualities are not known. The CDR3 measures 14 amino acids from cysteine to phenylalanine. The kept DNA is CDR3 alone, 42 bases in frame from the first base. The germline V gene (reference sequence) gives CDR1 as LNHNV and CDR2 as YYDKDF. The V and J ends are trimmed by 0 bases and 9 bases, leaving 12 bases between them. A single peripheral blood draw of approximately 100 mL on average was collected from each donor into heparinised tubes. Using a panel that included CD45RO, CCR7, CD25, CD127, CD95 and CD27, naive, central memory, regulatory and stem cell-like memory CD4+ T cells were sorted on a BD FACSAria II. A purity above 95% was achieved for all sorted populations. PBMCs were isolated right away by Lymphoprep density gradient centrifugation and were stained directly, without culture. So that batch effects would be minimized, each experiment stained and sorted samples in pairs, pairing one healthy donor with one patient.

The data were taken from a study of beta chain features in type 1 diabetes (dated by TCRdb to 2016 to 2019). Some background on the complete study: Mean age, gender distribution, total cell number and subset yield were not different between patients and healthy donors. Regulatory and stem cell-like memory subsets were isolated from only 8 patients and about eight healthy donors, whereas naive and central memory subsets came from all 30 or so donors. The study compared TCRB repertoires of sorted circulating CD4+ T cell subsets between recently diagnosed type 1 diabetes patients and matched healthy donors. A total of roughly 98,000,000 sorted cells were examined across all samples, and RNA yield correlated strongly with the number of cells per subset. Study-wide conclusions, independent of this receptor: Shorter templates might have been favored by PCR, but patient and control samples were amplified and corrected together, so both groups would have been affected equally by any skew. Naive, central memory and regulatory TCRB repertoires appeared to be more similar among patients than among healthy donors. Sequencing cDNA rather than genomic DNA could over-represent highly expressing activated cells, although activation and CD3 levels did not differ between groups. Type 1 diabetes patients showed a moderate but significant shortening of TCRB CDR3 length in all four CD4+ subsets. HLA sub-analyses involved small numbers of individuals, so any influence of HLA type on TCRB rearrangement remained unresolved. At VDJ recombination sites, type 1 diabetes patients had fewer insertions and more deleted nucleotides, which implies abnormalities in thymic rearrangement.

The entire amount of isolated RNA was reverse transcribed using the High Capacity cDNA Reverse Transcription Kit, so the sequenced TCRB transcripts were expressed ones. Naive, central memory and regulatory T cell samples underwent deep immunoSEQ sequencing, averaging about 3.5 million total reads per sample. Sorted cells were lysed in RLT buffer, and RNA was extracted using DNase-treated RNeasy Micro or Mini kits according to cell number. To prevent cross-contamination, every cell subset was processed on its own, while patient and healthy donor samples were processed together. The immunoSEQ multiplex PCR was used to amplify TCRB sequences from cDNA, yielding 87-bp fragments that span the CDR3 region. Sequencing of the amplicons was done on the Illumina HiSeq platform. Processing in the source paper ran as follows. Synthetic template baselines were used to correct PCR bias computationally, reads within Hamming distance 2 were collapsed together, and singletons that could not be merged were discarded. Reads were aligned against IMGT to assign V, D and J genes, CDR3 length and insertions or deletions at six rearrangement sites. Within each subset, clonotype counts were normalized to sorted cell number, after which true diversity and Gini coefficients were computed with the tcR R package. Repertoire sharing was quantified using the overlap coefficient calculated on TCRB nucleotide sequences. Held by TCRdb, this immuneACCESS table contains in-frame sequences only and omits some clones. Under half of the omission traces to an unresolved V gene where checked; the cause of the rest is unknown. That table gives V, J and clone size, and the DNA gave D and trimming. In all, the sample holds around 280,000 clones, and 8% of those were seen once. Approximately 0.99% of the sample is in the top ten clones.

Recombination linked TRBV15 to TRBJ2-1; the D gene is not confidently resolved. This sequence was found in a woman younger than 35 in good health. Sequencing used central memory CD4+ T cells from blood. The CDR3 in this case is CATSRDLGLGEQFF. The sequence in DNA is TGTGCCACCAGCAGAGATCTGGGTTTGGGTGAGCAGTTCTTC.